This T cell receptor (beta chain) was identified in a study of OX40 agonist ivuxolimab in advanced cancers. Whole-study context: Ivuxolimab, an antibody that agonizes OX40 (CD134), was administered to the patients. Intravenous ivuxolimab was administered to patients every 2 weeks at 0.01 to 10 mg/kg.

Researchers took blood at baseline, on cycle 4 day 1, and on cycle 7 day 1. General study findings and limits: Several nonresponders also turned out to have low normalized T-cell clonal expansion.

Only in-frame clones appear in the TCRdb table, and some are missing; sequencing was by immunoSEQ multiplex PCR. Of 75,000 to 90,000 clones listed, about 89% were seen once; the top ten hold 8.4%. Regarding this clone: The antigen is not known.

V lost 2 bases to trimming and J lost 6 bases, with 17 bases between them. CDR3 length: 17 amino acids. Germline CDR1 and CDR2: MDHEN and SYDVKM. This chain connects TRBV28 to TRBJ1-6; the D is unclear. Sequenced here: CD4+ or CD8+ T cells sorted from blood, sampled in a trial of the OX40 agonist ivuxolimab. The sequence derives from an adult with an advanced solid tumor such as melanoma, head and neck, liver or kidney cancer. CDR3 protein: CASSLKWSSAANSPLHF. CDR3 in DNA: TGTGCCAGCAGTTTAAAGTGGTCGTCTGCGGCTAATTCACCCCTCCACTTT.